This T cell receptor beta chain was retrieved from a study of blood T cell repertoires in COVID-19. Across the whole study: Donors in the United States, Italy and Spain gave samples during acute or convalescent COVID-19.

Germline CDR1 is KGHDR and CDR2 is SFDVKD. The CDR3 spans 15 residues. J was trimmed by 0 bases and V by 7 bases; bases with no gene match: 5. Data came from immunoSEQ multiplex PCR; TCRdb stores just in-frame clones and leaves some out. The table has over 110,000 clones, around 88% seen once; the top ten hold around 28%. Material for sequencing was peripheral blood. The clonotype originates from a human donor in a cohort sampled during active COVID-19. The chain couples TRBV24-1 to TRBJ2-1, with TRBD1 matching 7 bases. The CDR3: CATSPPGGSYNEQFF. The CDR3, as DNA: TGTGCCACCAGCCCCCCAGGGGGCTCCTACAATGAGCAGTTCTTC.